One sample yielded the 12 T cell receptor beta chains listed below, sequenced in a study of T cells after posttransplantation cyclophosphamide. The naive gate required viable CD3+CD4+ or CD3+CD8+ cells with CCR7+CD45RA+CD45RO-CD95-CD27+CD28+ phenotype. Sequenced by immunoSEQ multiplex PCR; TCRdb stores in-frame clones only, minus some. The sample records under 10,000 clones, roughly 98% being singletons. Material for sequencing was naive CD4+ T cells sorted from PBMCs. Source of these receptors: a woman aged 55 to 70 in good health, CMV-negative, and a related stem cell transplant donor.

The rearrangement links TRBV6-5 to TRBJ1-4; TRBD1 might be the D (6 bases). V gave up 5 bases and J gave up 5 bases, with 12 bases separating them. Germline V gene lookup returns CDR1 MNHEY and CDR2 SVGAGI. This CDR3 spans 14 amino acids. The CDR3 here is CASSEQGMNEKLFF. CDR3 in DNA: TGTGCCAGCAGTGAACAGGGCATGAATGAAAAACTGTTTTTT.

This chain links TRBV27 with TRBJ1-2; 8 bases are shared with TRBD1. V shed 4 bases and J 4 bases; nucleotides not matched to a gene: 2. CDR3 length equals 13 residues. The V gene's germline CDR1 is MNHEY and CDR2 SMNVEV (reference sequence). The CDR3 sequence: CASSSRGLYGYTF. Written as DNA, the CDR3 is TGTGCCAGCAGTTCCAGGGGGCTCTATGGCTACACCTTC.

CDR3 bases: TGTGCCAGCAGCTTAGCCGGGACAGGGGGCCCAAACAACTATGGCTACACCTTC. This gives the protein CASSLAGTGGPNNYGYTF. The chain joins TRBV7-2 to TRBJ1-2; the match to TRBD1 covers 12 bases. Germline CDR1 reads SGHTA; CDR2 reads FQGNSA. The CDR3 totals 18 residues. V gave up 0 bases and J gave up 2 bases; unmatched junction bases: 7.

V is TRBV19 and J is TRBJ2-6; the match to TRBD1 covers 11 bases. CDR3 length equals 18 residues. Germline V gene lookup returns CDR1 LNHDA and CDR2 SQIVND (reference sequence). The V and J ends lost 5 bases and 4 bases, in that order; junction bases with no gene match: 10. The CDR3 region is CASSLRTGGLQGANVLTF. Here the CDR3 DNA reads TGTGCCAGTAGTCTCCGGACAGGGGGCTTGCAAGGGGCCAACGTCCTGACTTTC.

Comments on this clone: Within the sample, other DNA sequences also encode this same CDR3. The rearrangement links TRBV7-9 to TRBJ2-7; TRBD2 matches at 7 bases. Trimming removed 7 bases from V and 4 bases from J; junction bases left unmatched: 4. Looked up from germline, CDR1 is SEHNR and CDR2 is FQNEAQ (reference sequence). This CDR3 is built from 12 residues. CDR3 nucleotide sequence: TGTGCCAGCAAGAGCGGGGCATACGAGCAGTACTTC. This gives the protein CASKSGAYEQYF.

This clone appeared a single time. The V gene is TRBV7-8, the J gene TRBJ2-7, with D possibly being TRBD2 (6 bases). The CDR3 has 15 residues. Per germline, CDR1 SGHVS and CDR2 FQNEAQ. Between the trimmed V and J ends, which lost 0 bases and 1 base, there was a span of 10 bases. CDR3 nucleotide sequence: TGTGCCAGCAGCTTAGCGCCTAGCGCTTCCTACGAGCAGTACGTC. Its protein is CASSLAPSASYEQYV.

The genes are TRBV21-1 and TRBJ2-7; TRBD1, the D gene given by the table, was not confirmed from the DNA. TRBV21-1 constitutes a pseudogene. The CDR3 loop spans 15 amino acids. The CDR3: CAGSHTGIGRYEQYF. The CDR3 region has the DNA TGTGCCGGCAGCCACACAGGGATCGGGCGCTACGAGCAGTACTTC.

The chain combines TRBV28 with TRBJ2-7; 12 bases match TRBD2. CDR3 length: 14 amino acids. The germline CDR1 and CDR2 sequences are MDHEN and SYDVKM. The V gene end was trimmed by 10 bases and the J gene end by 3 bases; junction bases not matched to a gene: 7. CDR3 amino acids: CATGGTSGHYEQYF. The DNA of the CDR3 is TGTGCCACGGGGGGGACTAGCGGGCACTACGAGCAGTACTTC.

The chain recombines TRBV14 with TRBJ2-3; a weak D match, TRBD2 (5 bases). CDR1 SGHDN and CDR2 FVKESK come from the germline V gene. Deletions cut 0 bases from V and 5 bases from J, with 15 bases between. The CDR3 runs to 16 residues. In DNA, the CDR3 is TGTGCCAGCAGCCAAGATAGCTCATTAGGAGGAGATACGCAGTATTTT. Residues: CASSQDSSLGGDTQYF. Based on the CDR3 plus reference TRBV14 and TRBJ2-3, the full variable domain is EAGVTQFPSHSVIEKGQTVTLRCDPISGHDNLYWYRRVMGKEIKFLLHFVKESKQDESGMPNNRFLAERTGGTYSTLKVQPAELEDSGVYFCASSQDSSLGGDTQYFGPGTRLTVL.

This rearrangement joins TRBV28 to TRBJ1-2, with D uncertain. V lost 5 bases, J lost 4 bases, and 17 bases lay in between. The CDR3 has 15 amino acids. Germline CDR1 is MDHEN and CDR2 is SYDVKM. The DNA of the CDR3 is TGTGCCAGCAGTCCCCCGGTGGCAGGAGGCTATGGCTACACCTTC. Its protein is CASSPPVAGGYGYTF.

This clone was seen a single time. The CDR3 protein is CASSIPTSGGANTGELFF. In nucleotides, the CDR3 is TGTGCCAGCAGCATACCGACTAGCGGGGGGGCGAACACCGGGGAGCTGTTTTTT. The rearrangement uses TRBV7-2 and TRBJ2-2; 14 bases match TRBD2. V lost 5 bases, J lost 0 bases, and 5 bases stayed unmatched. The CDR3 contains 18 residues. The germline V gene encodes CDR1 SGHTA and CDR2 FQGNSA.

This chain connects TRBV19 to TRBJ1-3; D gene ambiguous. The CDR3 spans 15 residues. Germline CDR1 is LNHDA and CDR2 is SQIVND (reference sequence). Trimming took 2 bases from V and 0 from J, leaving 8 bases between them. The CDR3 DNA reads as TGTGCCAGTAGTATAACCCTCGGCTCTGGAAACACCATATATTTT. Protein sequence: CASSITLGSGNTIYF.